Each of the 28 T cell receptor beta chains below was sequenced from the same sample in a study of T cell repertoires in cytomegalovirus infection. TCRdb itself ran the reads through MiXCR, one entry per CDR3 protein. The data hold more than 90,000 distinct CDR3 sequences, with 10% observed a single time. Their antigens remain unidentified. Sample: PBMCs, sequenced either directly or after in vitro stimulation (not recorded which). All receptors derive from a human donor in good health (CMV status not recorded). Some clones in this sample may be carry-over from other donors' samples.

The chain links TRBV20-1 to TRBJ2-1, with unresolved D. Germline loops: CDR1 DFQATT, CDR2 SNEGSKA (reference sequence). The germline V and J ends were trimmed by 0 bases and 0 bases, with 9 bases remaining between them. The CDR3 extends over 15 amino acids. CDR3 coding DNA: TGCAGTGCTAGAGATCTCCGTCGCTCCTACAATGAGCAGTTCTTC. Translating gives CSARDLRRSYNEQFF.

This clonotype was seen a few times. The V call is TRBV5-4, the J call TRBJ1-2; possibly TRBD1 for D (5 bases). This CDR3 has 12 amino acids. Trimming took 6 bases from V and 4 from J, leaving 10 bases between them. From germline, CDR1 is SGHNT and CDR2 YYREEE (reference sequence). CDR3 nucleotide sequence: TGTGCCAGCAACAGGCCAGGCTATGGCTACACCTTC. Translated: CASNRPGYGYTF.

There are many counts of this clonotype. The chain joins TRBV28 to TRBJ2-7; 10 bases match TRBD1. Trimming took 3 bases from V and 1 from J; bases not matched to a gene: 3. The CDR3 is 15 amino acids. Looked up from germline, CDR1 is MDHEN and CDR2 is SYDVKM. The DNA for the CDR3 is TGTGCCAGCAGTTTCCGGGACAGGGGTTCCTACGAGCAGTACTTC. Its protein product is CASSFRDRGSYEQYF.

This clonotype came up many times. The chain uses TRBV20-1 and TRBJ1-4, with 7 positions matching TRBD1. Germline trimming cut 1 base from V and 3 bases from J; bases unmatched to any gene: 2. In germline, CDR1 is DFQATT, CDR2 SNEGSKA (reference sequence). The CDR3 loop spans 14 amino acids. CDR3 sequence reads: CSARAGTANEKLFF. DNA for the CDR3: TGCAGTGCTAGAGCGGGGACAGCTAATGAAAAACTGTTTTTT.

This clonotype was observed at least ten times. The chain links TRBV4-1 to TRBJ2-4; 12 bases agree with TRBD2. The V gene's germline CDR1 is MGHRA and CDR2 YSYEKL. The CDR3 is 21 residues long. The trim removed 0 bases at V and 1 base at J, leaving 13 bases unmatched. CDR3 loop: CASSQDQWSLAGGAAKNIQYF. The CDR3, as DNA: TGCGCCAGCAGCCAAGATCAGTGGTCGCTAGCGGGAGGGGCGGCCAAAAACATTCAGTACTTC.

This clonotype was counted many times. V and J are TRBV24-1 and TRBJ2-5; D gene unclear. There are 12 residues in the CDR3. CDR1 KGHDR and CDR2 SFDVKD come from the germline V gene. The V gene lost 6 bases and the J gene lost 7 bases, with 11 bases spanning the gap. The CDR3 region has the DNA TGTGCCACCAGTCCTCGTCTGGGGACCCAGTACTTC. It is translated as CATSPRLGTQYF.

This clonotype has only a few counts. V gene TRBV4-1 combines with J gene TRBJ2-3, with D possibly TRBD2 on 6 matching bases. The V end lost 1 base, the J end lost 1 base, and 9 bases lay between the germline ends. There are 15 residues in the CDR3. CDR1 and CDR2 from the germline V gene are MGHRA and YSYEKL. The CDR3 nucleotides are TGCGCCAGCAGCCAAGTAGCGGACGGCACAGATACGCAGTATTTT. Protein sequence: CASSQVADGTDTQYF.

The chain couples TRBV11-2 to TRBJ2-2; D is ambiguous. The germline V gene encodes CDR1 SGHAT and CDR2 FQNNGV. V dropped 10 bases and J dropped 5 bases, with 20 bases sitting between them. The CDR3 totals 15 residues. Here the CDR3 reads CATREQWVGTGELFF. As DNA, the CDR3 is TGTGCCACCCGAGAACAGTGGGTAGGGACCGGGGAGCTGTTTTTT.

This clonotype was counted only a few times. J is TRBJ2-3 and V is TRBV4-1, with TRBD2 matching over 11 bases. V shed 4 bases and J 5 bases; nucleotides not matched to a gene: 5. The CDR3 spans 15 residues. Per the germline V gene, CDR1 is MGHRA and CDR2 is YSYEKL. Here the CDR3 DNA reads TGCGCCAGCAGCCTGGGACTAGCGGCGGTAGATACGCAGTATTTT. Its protein product is CASSLGLAAVDTQYF.

The genes are TRBV20-1 and TRBJ2-1, with no clear D. Germline V lookup: CDR1 DFQATT, CDR2 SNEGSKA (reference sequence). Between the trimmed V and J ends, which lost 0 bases and 8 bases, there was a span of 8 bases. This CDR3 spans 12 amino acids. This chain's CDR3 is CSARDRWYEQFF. In DNA form, the CDR3 reads TGCAGTGCTAGAGATCGGTGGTATGAGCAGTTCTTC.

CDR3 bases: TGTGCCAGTAGTATAGCGTCCGGGACTGAGGGGGAGACCCAGTACTTC. This encodes CASSIASGTEGETQYF. The J gene is TRBJ2-5, the V gene TRBV19, with D tentatively TRBD2 (6 bases). In germline, CDR1 is LNHDA, CDR2 SQIVND (reference sequence). Trimming removed 1 base at V and 5 bases at J, with 17 bases between. CDR3 length equals 16 residues.

Ten or more counts support this clonotype. The chain uses TRBV7-7 and TRBJ2-3; the D gene is possibly TRBD2 (6 bases). The CDR3 spans 16 residues. The germline V gene has CDR1 SSHAT and CDR2 FNYEAQ (reference sequence). V lost 1 base to trimming and J lost 1 base, with 12 bases between them. CDR3 loop: CASSLVPASGTDTQYF. For the CDR3, the DNA is TGTGCCAGCAGCTTAGTACCGGCTAGCGGCACAGATACGCAGTATTTT.

This rearrangement joins TRBV6-2 or TRBV6-3 to TRBJ2-2; D remains unclear. V lost 5 bases, J lost 3 bases, and 10 bases lay in between. Germline-derived CDR1 and CDR2 are MNHEY and SVGEGT. The CDR3 consists of 14 residues. The chain's CDR3 is CASSIHEDTGELFF. The DNA of the CDR3 is TGTGCCAGCAGTATTCATGAGGACACCGGGGAGCTGTTTTTT.

The table lists this clonotype with many counts. The chain carries TRBV7-2 and TRBJ1-6; D unclear. Between the trimmed V and J ends, which lost 2 bases and 7 bases, there was a span of 3 bases. The germline CDR1 and CDR2 sequences are SGHTA and FQGNSA. CDR3 length: 12 amino acids. This CDR3 reads CASSLQNSPLHF. CDR3 DNA: TGTGCCAGCAGCTTACAGAATTCACCCCTCCACTTT. Together with reference TRBV7-2 and TRBJ1-6, the CDR3 gives the full variable domain: GAGVSQSPSNKVTEKGKDVELRCDPISGHTALYWYRQSLGQGLEFLIYFQGNSAPDKSGLPSDRFSAERTGGSVSTLTIQRTQQEDSAVYLCASSLQNSPLHFGNGTRLTVT.

The chain has TRBV10-3 and TRBJ2-5, with 9 nucleotides matching TRBD1. Germline lookup yields CDR1 ENHRY and CDR2 SYGVKD. With 10 bases clipped from V and 5 bases from J, the junction kept 11 bases outside the gene matches. The CDR3 is made up of 14 amino acids. DNA for the CDR3: TGTGCCACCCTCAAGGACAGGGGAGGGGAGACCCAGTACTTC. Translating it yields CATLKDRGGETQYF.

The sample holds many counts of this clonotype. This rearrangement joins TRBV7-9 to TRBJ1-3; 7 bases line up with TRBD1. Trimming at V came to 1 base and at J to 1 base, leaving 1 base not matched to a gene. This CDR3 is built from 15 residues. Germline V gene data show CDR1 as SEHNR and CDR2 as FQNEAQ (reference sequence). The CDR3 loop is CASSLEGASGNTIYF. The CDR3 nucleotides are TGTGCCAGCAGCTTAGAGGGGGCATCTGGAAACACCATATATTTT.

This clonotype was detected ten times or more. The chain combines TRBV11-2 with TRBJ1-1; TRBD1 matches 7 bases. CDR1 is SGHAT and CDR2 is FQNNGV in the germline V gene. V trimming: 4 bases; J trimming: 1 base; junction bases outside the gene matches: 9. This CDR3 comprises 16 residues. The CDR3 here is CASSSGQALGNTEAFF. CDR3 nucleotide sequence: TGTGCCAGCAGCTCAGGACAGGCGCTGGGGAACACTGAAGCTTTCTTT.

This clonotype was picked up a small number of times. V gene TRBV20-1 combines with J gene TRBJ2-3, with D possibly matching TRBD1 (6 bases). This CDR3 spans 16 amino acids. Per germline, CDR1 DFQATT and CDR2 SNEGSKA (reference sequence). V dropped 6 bases and J dropped 2 bases, with 21 bases sitting between them. Here the CDR3 reads CSALRTGRGLTDTQYF. The CDR3, as DNA: TGCAGTGCCCTCAGGACGGGCAGGGGCCTCACAGATACGCAGTATTTT.

This clonotype was seen many times. This chain joins TRBV7-2 and TRBJ2-1; the D gene is possibly TRBD2 (6 bases). Germline CDR1 and CDR2: SGHTA and FQGNSA. The CDR3 consists of 16 residues. Between the trimmed V and J ends, which lost 7 bases and 1 base, there was a span of 17 bases. The CDR3 DNA follows: TGTGCCAGCACCCCGGGAGAACTCCTTTCCTACAATGAGCAGTTCTTC. Amino acids: CASTPGELLSYNEQFF.

This clonotype was detected ten times or more. The gene calls are TRBV7-8 and TRBJ1-2, with 8 bases lining up with TRBD1. The J segment lost 3 bases and the V segment lost 6 bases, leaving 6 bases of the junction unmatched. The CDR3 totals 14 residues. Germline CDR1 SGHVS, CDR2 FQNEAQ. CDR3 residues: CASSIQGGDYGYTF. CDR3 bases: TGTGCCAGCAGTATACAGGGGGGGGACTATGGCTACACCTTC.

V and J are TRBV20-1 and TRBJ2-5, with D maybe TRBD2 (5 bases). CDR1 is DFQATT, CDR2 SNEGSKA, per germline (reference sequence). Deletions cut 3 bases from V and 5 bases from J, with 13 bases between. The CDR3 has 13 residues. CDR3 protein: CSARDLGGETQYF. The CDR3 coding sequence is TGCAGTGCTAGGGATTTGGGCGGGGAGACCCAGTACTTC.

Comments on this clonotype: The conserved closing phenylalanine or tryptophan is absent in this CDR3, likely reflecting a read error. The chain links TRBV4-1 to TRBJ2-1, with 8 nucleotides matching TRBD2. Trimming took 0 bases from V and 12 from J; bases not matched to a gene: 13. CDR1 is MGHRA, CDR2 YSYEKL, per germline. CDR3 length equals 16 residues. The CDR3 coding sequence is TGCGCCAGCAGCCAAGACGCGGTTCCTACGGGGGGGGGGCAGTTCCTC. This gives the protein CASSQDAVPTGGGQFL.

The CDR3 DNA is TGTGCCAGCAGTTATCCCGTTGGCGGCAAGATTGACGAGCAGTACTTC. Its protein is CASSYPVGGKIDEQYF. The chain combines TRBV6-6 with TRBJ2-7; no definite D call. Germline CDR1 reads MNHNY; CDR2 reads SVGAGI (reference sequence). V was clipped by 3 bases and J by 5 bases, with 20 bases between them. The CDR3 is made up of 16 amino acids.

The DNA of the CDR3 is TGTGCCAGCAGTTCCCGACAGGGGGCCTACGAGCAGTACTTC. Encoded protein: CASSSRQGAYEQYF. The chain employs TRBV27 and TRBJ2-7, with 9 bases matching TRBD1. Unmatched junction bases numbered 3, after V lost 4 bases and J lost 2 bases. The CDR3 is 14 residues long. CDR1 and CDR2 (germline): MNHEY, SMNVEV (reference sequence).

J is TRBJ2-7 and V is TRBV6-2 or TRBV6-3, with 7 nucleotides matching TRBD1. V shed 7 bases and J 4 bases; nucleotides not matched to a gene: 7. CDR1 and CDR2 from the germline V gene are MNHEY and SVGEGT. This CDR3 is built from 13 residues. This CDR3 reads CASTWAGGYEQYV. CDR3 in DNA: TGTGCCAGCACATGGGCAGGGGGTTACGAGCAGTACGTC.

In its sample, this clonotype was seen many times. V usage is TRBV7-9 and J usage is TRBJ2-5, with 8 nucleotides matching TRBD2. This CDR3 has 14 residues. J lost 0 bases, V lost 5 bases, and 2 bases had no gene match. The germline V gene has CDR1 SEHNR and CDR2 FQNEAQ (reference sequence). Here the CDR3 reads CASSQREYQETQYF. The CDR3 DNA sequence: TGTGCCAGCAGCCAGCGGGAGTACCAAGAGACCCAGTACTTC.

Here the CDR3 reads CASSLEVQPQHF. The CDR3 nucleotides are TGTGCCAGCAGCTTAGAGGTCCAGCCCCAGCATTTT. This rearrangement joins TRBV7-6 to TRBJ1-5; no clear D. The CDR3 extends over 12 amino acids. V dropped 1 base and J dropped 7 bases, with 5 bases sitting between them. Looked up from germline, CDR1 is SGHVS and CDR2 is FNYEAQ.

This clonotype was counted many times. This sequence joins TRBV7-2 and TRBJ1-1, with 7 bases that match TRBD1. After removal of 5 bases from V and 0 bases from J, the junction contained 0 bases not matched to a gene. The CDR3 runs 13 residues. Germline assignment: CDR1 SGHTA and CDR2 FQGNSA. The CDR3 nucleotides read TGTGCCAGCAGCGACAGGGTGAACACTGAAGCTTTCTTT. Amino acids: CASSDRVNTEAFF.